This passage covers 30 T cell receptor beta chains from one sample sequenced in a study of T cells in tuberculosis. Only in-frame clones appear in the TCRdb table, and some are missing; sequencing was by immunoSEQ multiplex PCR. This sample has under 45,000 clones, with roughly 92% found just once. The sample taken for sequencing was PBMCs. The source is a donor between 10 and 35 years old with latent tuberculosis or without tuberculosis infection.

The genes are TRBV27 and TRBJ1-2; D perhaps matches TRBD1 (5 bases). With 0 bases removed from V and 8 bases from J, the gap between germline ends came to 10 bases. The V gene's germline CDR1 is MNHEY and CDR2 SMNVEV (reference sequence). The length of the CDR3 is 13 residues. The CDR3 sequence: CASSLSGVGGYTF. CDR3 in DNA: TGTGCCAGCAGTTTATCAGGGGTGGGAGGCTACACCTTC.

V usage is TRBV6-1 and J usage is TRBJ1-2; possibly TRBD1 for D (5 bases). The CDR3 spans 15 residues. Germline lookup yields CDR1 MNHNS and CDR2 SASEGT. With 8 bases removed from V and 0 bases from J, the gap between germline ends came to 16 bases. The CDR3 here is CASVDSDTTNYGYTF. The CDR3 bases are TGTGCCAGCGTCGATTCGGACACAACTAACTATGGCTACACCTTC.

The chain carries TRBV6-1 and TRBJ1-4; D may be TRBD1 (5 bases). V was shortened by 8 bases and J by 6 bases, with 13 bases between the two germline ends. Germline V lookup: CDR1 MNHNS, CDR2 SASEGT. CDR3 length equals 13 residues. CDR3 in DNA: TGTGCCAGCGGGAGGGGCTGGGATGAAAAACTGTTTTTT. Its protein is CASGRGWDEKLFF.

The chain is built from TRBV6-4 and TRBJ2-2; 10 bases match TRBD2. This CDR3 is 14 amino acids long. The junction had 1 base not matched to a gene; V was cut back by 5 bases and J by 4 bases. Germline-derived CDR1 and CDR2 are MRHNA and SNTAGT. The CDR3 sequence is CASSSGGATGELFF. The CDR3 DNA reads TGTGCCAGCAGTAGCGGGGGGGCCACCGGGGAGCTGTTTTTT.

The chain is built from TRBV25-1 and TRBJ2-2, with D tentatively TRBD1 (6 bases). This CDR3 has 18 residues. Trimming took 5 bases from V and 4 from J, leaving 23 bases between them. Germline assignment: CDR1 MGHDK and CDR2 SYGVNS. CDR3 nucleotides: TGTGCCAGCAGTCCCCAACGGACAGCCACCACGGGCACCGGGGAGCTGTTTTTT. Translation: CASSPQRTATTGTGELFF.

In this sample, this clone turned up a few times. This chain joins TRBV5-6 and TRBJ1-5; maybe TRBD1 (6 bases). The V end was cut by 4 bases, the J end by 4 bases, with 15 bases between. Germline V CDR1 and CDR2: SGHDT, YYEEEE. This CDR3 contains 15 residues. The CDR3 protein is CASSPRRGGNQPQHF. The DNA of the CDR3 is TGTGCCAGCAGCCCGAGAAGGGGGGGAAATCAGCCCCAGCATTTT.

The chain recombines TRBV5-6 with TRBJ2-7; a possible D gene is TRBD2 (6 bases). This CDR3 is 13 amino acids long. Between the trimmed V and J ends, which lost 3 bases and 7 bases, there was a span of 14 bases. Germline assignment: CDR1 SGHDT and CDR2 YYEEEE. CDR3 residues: CASSCGPGGEQYF. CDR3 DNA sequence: TGTGCCAGCAGCTGCGGTCCTGGGGGGGAGCAGTACTTC. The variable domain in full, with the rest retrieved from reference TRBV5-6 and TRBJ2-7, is DAGVTQSPTHLIKTRGQQVTLRCSPKSGHDTVSWYQQALGQGPQFIFQYYEEEERQRGNFPDRFSGHQFPNYSSELNVNALLLGDSALYLCASSCGPGGEQYFGPGTRLTVT.

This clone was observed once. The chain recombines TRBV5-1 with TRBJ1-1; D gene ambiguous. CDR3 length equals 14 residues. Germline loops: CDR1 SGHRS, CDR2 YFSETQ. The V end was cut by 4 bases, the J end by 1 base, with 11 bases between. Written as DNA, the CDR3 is TGCGCCAGCAGCCCCCTCGGAGCGAACACTGAAGCTTTCTTT. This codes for CASSPLGANTEAFF.

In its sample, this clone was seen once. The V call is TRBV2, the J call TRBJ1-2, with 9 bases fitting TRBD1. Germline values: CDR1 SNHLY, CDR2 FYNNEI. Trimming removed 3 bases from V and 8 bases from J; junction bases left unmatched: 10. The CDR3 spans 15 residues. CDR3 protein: CASSDLGQGWKGYTF. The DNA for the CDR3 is TGTGCCAGCAGTGATTTGGGACAGGGTTGGAAAGGCTACACCTTC.

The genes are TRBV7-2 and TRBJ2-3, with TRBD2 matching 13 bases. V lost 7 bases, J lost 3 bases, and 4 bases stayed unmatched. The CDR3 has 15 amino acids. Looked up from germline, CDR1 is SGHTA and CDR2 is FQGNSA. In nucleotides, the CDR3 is TGTGCCAGCACCCTACTAGCGGGGGGGACAGATACGCAGTATTTT. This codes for CASTLLAGGTDTQYF.

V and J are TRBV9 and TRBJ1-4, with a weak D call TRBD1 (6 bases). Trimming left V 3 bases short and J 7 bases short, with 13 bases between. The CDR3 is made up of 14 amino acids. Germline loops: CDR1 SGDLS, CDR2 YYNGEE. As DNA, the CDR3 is TGTGCCAGCAGCGAACAGGGAGATCCTGAAAAACTGTTTTTT. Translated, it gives CASSEQGDPEKLFF.

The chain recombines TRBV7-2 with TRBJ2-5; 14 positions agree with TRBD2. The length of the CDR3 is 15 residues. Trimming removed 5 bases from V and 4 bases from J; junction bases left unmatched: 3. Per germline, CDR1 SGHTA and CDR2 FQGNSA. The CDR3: CASSGTSGGIETQYF. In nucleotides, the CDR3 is TGTGCCAGCAGCGGGACTAGCGGGGGTATAGAGACCCAGTACTTC.

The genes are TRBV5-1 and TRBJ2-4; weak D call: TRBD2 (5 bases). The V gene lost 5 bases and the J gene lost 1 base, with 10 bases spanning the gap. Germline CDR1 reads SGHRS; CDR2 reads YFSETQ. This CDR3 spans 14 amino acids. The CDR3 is CASRLGGAKNIQYF. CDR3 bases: TGCGCCAGCAGGTTAGGAGGCGCCAAAAACATTCAGTACTTC. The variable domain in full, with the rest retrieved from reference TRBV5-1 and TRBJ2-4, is KAGVTQTPRYLIKTRGQQVTLSCSPISGHRSVSWYQQTPGQGLQFLFEYFSETQRNKGNFPGRFSGRQFSNSRSEMNVSTLELGDSALYLCASRLGGAKNIQYFGAGTRLSVL.

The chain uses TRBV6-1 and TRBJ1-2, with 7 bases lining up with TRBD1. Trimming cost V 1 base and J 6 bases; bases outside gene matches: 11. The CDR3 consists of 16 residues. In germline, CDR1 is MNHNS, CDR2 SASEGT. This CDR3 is CASSEGFSGGWDGYTF. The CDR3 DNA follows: TGTGCCAGCAGTGAAGGTTTTTCAGGGGGATGGGATGGCTACACCTTC.

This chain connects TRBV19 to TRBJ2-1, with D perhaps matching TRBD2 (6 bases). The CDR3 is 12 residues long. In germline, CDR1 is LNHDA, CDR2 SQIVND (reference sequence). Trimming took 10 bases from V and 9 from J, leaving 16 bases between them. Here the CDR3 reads CATRTGTGEQFF. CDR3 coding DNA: TGTGCCACCAGAACCGGGACTGGTGAGCAGTTCTTC. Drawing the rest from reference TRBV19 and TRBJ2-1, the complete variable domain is DGGITQSPKYLFRKEGQNVTLSCEQNLNHDAMYWYRQDPGQGLRLIYYSQIVNDFQKGDIAEGYSVSREKKESFPLTVTSAQKNPTAFYLCATRTGTGEQFFGPGTRLTVL.

Here the CDR3 DNA reads TGTGCCAGCAGCTCAGCTACGGACGGATCGGGAGGAAAACTGTTTTTT. This translates into CASSSATDGSGGKLFF. The chain employs TRBV7-2 and TRBJ1-4; D is undetermined. The V gene's germline CDR1 is SGHTA and CDR2 FQGNSA. Trimming took 4 bases from V and 10 from J, leaving 22 bases between them. This CDR3 has 16 amino acids.

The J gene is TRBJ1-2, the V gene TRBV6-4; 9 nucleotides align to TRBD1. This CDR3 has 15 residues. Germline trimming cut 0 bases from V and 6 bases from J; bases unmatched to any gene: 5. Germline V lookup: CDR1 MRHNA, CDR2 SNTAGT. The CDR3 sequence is CASSDSSDRGNGYTF. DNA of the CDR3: TGTGCCAGCAGTGACTCAAGCGACAGGGGGAATGGCTACACCTTC.

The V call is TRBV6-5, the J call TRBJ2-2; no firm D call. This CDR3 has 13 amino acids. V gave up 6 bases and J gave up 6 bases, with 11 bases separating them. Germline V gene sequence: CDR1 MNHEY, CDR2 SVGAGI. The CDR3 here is CASRAAAAGELFF. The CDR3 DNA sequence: TGTGCCAGCAGGGCCGCCGCGGCCGGGGAGCTGTTTTTT.

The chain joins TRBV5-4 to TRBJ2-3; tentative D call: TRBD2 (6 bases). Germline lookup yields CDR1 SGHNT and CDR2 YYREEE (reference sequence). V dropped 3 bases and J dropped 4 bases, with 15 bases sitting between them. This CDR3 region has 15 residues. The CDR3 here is CASSSNRDWSDTQYF. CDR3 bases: TGTGCCAGCAGCTCGAATAGGGACTGGTCAGATACGCAGTATTTT.

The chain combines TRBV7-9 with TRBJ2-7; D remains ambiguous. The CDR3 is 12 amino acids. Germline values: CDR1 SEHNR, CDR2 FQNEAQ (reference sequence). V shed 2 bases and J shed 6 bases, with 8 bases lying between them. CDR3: CASSLIIGEQYF. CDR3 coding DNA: TGTGCCAGCAGCTTAATAATCGGCGAGCAGTACTTC. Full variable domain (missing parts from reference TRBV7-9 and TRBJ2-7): DTGVSQNPRHKITKRGQNVTFRCDPISEHNRLYWYRQTLGQGPEFLTYFQNEAQLEKSRLLSDRFSAERPKGSFSTLEIQRTEQGDSAMYLCASSLIIGEQYFGPGTRLTVT.

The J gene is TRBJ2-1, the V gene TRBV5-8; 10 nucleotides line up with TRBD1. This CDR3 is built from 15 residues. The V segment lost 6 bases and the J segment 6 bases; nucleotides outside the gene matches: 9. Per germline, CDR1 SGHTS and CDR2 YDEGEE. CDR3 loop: CASNRGTGDPNEQFF. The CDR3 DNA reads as TGTGCCAGCAATAGGGGGACAGGGGATCCCAATGAGCAGTTCTTC. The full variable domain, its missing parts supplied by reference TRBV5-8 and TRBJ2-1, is EAGVTQSPTHLIKTRGQQATLRCSPISGHTSVYWYQQALGLGLQFLLWYDEGEERNRGNFPPRFSGRQFPNYSSELNVNALELEDSALYLCASNRGTGDPNEQFFGPGTRLTVL.

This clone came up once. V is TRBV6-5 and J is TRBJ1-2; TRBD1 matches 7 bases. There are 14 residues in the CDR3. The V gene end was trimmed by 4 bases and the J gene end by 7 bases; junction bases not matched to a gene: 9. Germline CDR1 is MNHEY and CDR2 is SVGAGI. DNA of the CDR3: TGTGCCAGCAGTTCCCCTACAGGGGAAGGTGGCTACACCTTC. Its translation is CASSSPTGEGGYTF.

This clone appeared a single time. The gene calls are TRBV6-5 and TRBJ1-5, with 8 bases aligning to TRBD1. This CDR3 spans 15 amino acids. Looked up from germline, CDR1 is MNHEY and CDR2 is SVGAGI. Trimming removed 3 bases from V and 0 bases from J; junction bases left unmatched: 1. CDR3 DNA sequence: TGTGCCAGCAGTTATGGGACAGGTAGCAATCAGCCCCAGCATTTT. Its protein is CASSYGTGSNQPQHF.

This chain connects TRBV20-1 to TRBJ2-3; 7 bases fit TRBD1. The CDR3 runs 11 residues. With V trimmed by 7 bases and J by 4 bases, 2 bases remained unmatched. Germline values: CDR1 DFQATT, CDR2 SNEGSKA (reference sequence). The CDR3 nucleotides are TGCAGTGGAGGGGGCTCAGATACGCAGTATTTT. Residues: CSGGGSDTQYF.

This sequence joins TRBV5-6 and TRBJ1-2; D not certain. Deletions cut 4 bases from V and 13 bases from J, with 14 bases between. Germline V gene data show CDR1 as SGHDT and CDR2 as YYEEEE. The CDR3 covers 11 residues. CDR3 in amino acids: CASSASLRCTF. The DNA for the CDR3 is TGTGCCAGCAGCGCCAGTCTCCGATGCACCTTC.

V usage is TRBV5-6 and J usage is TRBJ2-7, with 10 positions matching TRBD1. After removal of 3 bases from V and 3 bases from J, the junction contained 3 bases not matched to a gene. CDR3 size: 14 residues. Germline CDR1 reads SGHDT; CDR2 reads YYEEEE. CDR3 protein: CASSSGQGSYEQYF. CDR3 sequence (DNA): TGTGCCAGCAGCTCGGGACAGGGGAGCTACGAGCAGTACTTC.

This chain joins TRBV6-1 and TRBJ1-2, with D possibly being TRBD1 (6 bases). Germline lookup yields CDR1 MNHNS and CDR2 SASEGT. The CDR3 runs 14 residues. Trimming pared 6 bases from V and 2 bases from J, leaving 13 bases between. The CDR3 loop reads CASRNPDRNYGYTF. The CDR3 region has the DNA TGTGCCAGCAGGAACCCCGACAGGAACTATGGCTACACCTTC.

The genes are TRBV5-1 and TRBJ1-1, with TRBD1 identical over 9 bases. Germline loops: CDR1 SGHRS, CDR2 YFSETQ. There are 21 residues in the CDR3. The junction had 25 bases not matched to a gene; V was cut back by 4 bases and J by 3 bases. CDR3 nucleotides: TGCGCCAGCAGCCAAACGGGGACAGGGCCATTCTTCCAATCTCCGGACACTGAAGCTTTCTTT. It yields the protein CASSQTGTGPFFQSPDTEAFF.

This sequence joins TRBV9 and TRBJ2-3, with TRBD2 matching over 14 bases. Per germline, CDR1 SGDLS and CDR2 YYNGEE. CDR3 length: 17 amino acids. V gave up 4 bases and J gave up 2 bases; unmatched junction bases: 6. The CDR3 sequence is CASSYGLAGGYTDTQYF. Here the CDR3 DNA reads TGTGCCAGCAGCTATGGACTAGCGGGGGGTTACACAGATACGCAGTATTTT.

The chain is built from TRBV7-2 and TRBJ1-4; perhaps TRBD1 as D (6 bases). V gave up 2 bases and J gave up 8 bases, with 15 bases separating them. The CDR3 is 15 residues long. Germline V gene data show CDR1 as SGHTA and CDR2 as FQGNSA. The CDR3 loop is CASSLRGTRGEKLFF. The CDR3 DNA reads TGTGCCAGCAGCTTAAGGGGGACGAGGGGGGAAAAACTGTTTTTT.